Presented here are 18 T cell receptor beta chains from one specimen sequenced in a study of T cell responses to AZD1222 COVID-19 vaccine. Assay used: immunoSEQ multiplex PCR; TCRdb lists only in-frame clones, some missing. The table shows fewer than 110,000 clones, with more than 85% occurring only once. This material consisted of peripheral blood, taken on day 0 of AZD1222 vaccination. All receptors derive from an adult in good health.

The V gene is TRBV11-3, the J gene TRBJ2-7; 10 nucleotides line up with TRBD2. V shed 5 bases and J 4 bases; nucleotides not matched to a gene: 5. The CDR3 length is 14 residues. In germline, CDR1 is SGHNT, CDR2 YENEEA. CDR3 in amino acids: CASSTLAGSYEQYF. The CDR3 nucleotides are TGTGCCAGCAGCACACTAGCGGGATCTTACGAGCAGTACTTC. Filled out from reference TRBV11-3 and TRBJ2-7, the complete variable domain reads EAGVVQSPRYKIIEKKQPVAFWCNPISGHNTLYWYLQNLGQGPELLIRYENEEAVDDSQLPKDRFSAERLKGVDSTLKIQPAELGDSAVYLCASSTLAGSYEQYFGPGTRLTVT.

This clone appeared a few times. The V gene is TRBV7-9, the J gene TRBJ2-1; 7 nucleotides agree with TRBD2. Germline CDR1 SEHNR, CDR2 FQNEAQ (reference sequence). V lost 8 bases to trimming and J lost 6 bases; unmatched junction nucleotides: 10. The length of the CDR3 is 14 residues. Here the CDR3 reads CASPPWGGSNEQFF. For the CDR3, the DNA is TGTGCCAGCCCTCCATGGGGCGGGAGCAATGAGCAGTTCTTC.

This clone was seen only a few times. The V gene is TRBV7-2, the J gene TRBJ1-2; 8 bases align to TRBD1. Germline V gene sequence: CDR1 SGHTA, CDR2 FQGNSA. The CDR3 is made up of 13 amino acids. J was trimmed by 8 bases and V by 5 bases; bases with no gene match: 7. Here the CDR3 reads CASSPGQGEGYTF. The CDR3 coding sequence is TGTGCCAGCAGCCCCGGACAGGGAGAGGGCTACACCTTC.

The chain links TRBV2 to TRBJ2-6; no firm D call. V lost 6 bases to trimming and J lost 2 bases, with 11 bases between them. CDR1 and CDR2 from the germline V gene are SNHLY and FYNNEI. The CDR3 consists of 15 residues. CDR3 sequence: CASRTPFAGANVLTF. Here the CDR3 DNA reads TGTGCCAGCAGGACCCCCTTCGCTGGGGCCAACGTCCTGACTTTC.

V is TRBV6-2 or TRBV6-3 and J is TRBJ1-5; no clear D. The CDR3 is made up of 14 amino acids. CDR1 and CDR2 from the germline V gene are MNHEY and SVGEGT. V lost 0 bases to trimming and J lost 1 base, with 4 bases between them. CDR3 sequence reads: CASSYSPSNQPQHF. Written as DNA, the CDR3 is TGTGCCAGCAGTTACTCCCCCAGCAATCAGCCCCAGCATTTT.

The chain couples TRBV18 to TRBJ2-3; no firm D call. Germline V gene sequence: CDR1 KGHSH, CDR2 LQKENI. CDR3 length: 11 amino acids. V lost 2 bases to trimming and J lost 3 bases, with 0 bases between them. CDR3 loop: CASSPTDTQYF. The CDR3 DNA follows: TGTGCCAGCTCACCAACAGATACGCAGTATTTT.

CDR3 nucleotide sequence: TGCGCCAGCAGTCAACCTCAGAGCTCTGGAAACACCATATATTTT. Its translation: CASSQPQSSGNTIYF. J is TRBJ1-3 and V is TRBV23-1; no clear D gene. TRBV23-1 is an open reading frame whose function is uncertain. This CDR3 region has 15 residues. The V and J ends lost 2 bases and 0 bases respectively, with 8 bases between them.

Only a few counts were recorded for this clone. V and J are TRBV19 and TRBJ2-7, with 7 positions matching TRBD1. Germline CDR1 is LNHDA and CDR2 is SQIVND (reference sequence). V trimming: 6 bases; J trimming: 6 bases; junction bases outside the gene matches: 8. The CDR3 is 13 amino acids. The CDR3, as DNA: TGTGCCAGTAGCACGCAGACAGGGTTCGAGCAGTACTTC. Protein: CASSTQTGFEQYF. Variable domain in full (rest from reference TRBV19 and TRBJ2-7): DGGITQSPKYLFRKEGQNVTLSCEQNLNHDAMYWYRQDPGQGLRLIYYSQIVNDFQKGDIAEGYSVSREKKESFPLTVTSAQKNPTAFYLCASSTQTGFEQYFGPGTRLTVT.

This clone has only a few counts. The V call is TRBV29-1, the J call TRBJ2-7; 12 bases line up with TRBD2. With 1 base clipped from V and 2 bases from J, the junction kept 3 bases outside the gene matches. The germline gives CDR1 SQVTM, CDR2 ANQGSEA. This CDR3 contains 15 residues. The CDR3 spells CSVEGWTSGTYEQYF. CDR3 DNA: TGCAGCGTTGAAGGCTGGACTAGCGGGACCTACGAGCAGTACTTC.

The CDR3 region is CASSEEGGQPIETQYF. CDR3 in DNA: TGTGCCAGCAGTGAAGAAGGAGGACAACCCATCGAGACCCAGTACTTC. The chain employs TRBV25-1 and TRBJ2-5; D may be TRBD1 or TRBD2 (5 bases each). The CDR3 sequence is 16 residues long. Trimming removed 2 bases from V and 5 bases from J, with 18 bases in between. CDR1 and CDR2 (germline): MGHDK, SYGVNS.

J is TRBJ2-6 and V is TRBV4-2, with D uncertain. V was shortened by 0 bases and J by 0 bases, with 3 bases between the two germline ends. CDR1 and CDR2 (germline): LGHNA, YNFKEQ. This CDR3 is 15 amino acids long. DNA of the CDR3: TGTGCCAGCAGCCAAGAATACTCTGGGGCCAACGTCCTGACTTTC. Translated, it gives CASSQEYSGANVLTF.

The rearrangement uses TRBV3-1 (or the pseudogene TRBV3-2) and TRBJ2-2; unclear D gene. The germline V gene encodes CDR1 LGHDT and CDR2 YNNKEL (reference sequence). V was trimmed by 5 bases and J by 6 bases, leaving 16 bases between them. The CDR3 spans 15 residues. The CDR3: CASSEQLGIAGELFF. The DNA for the CDR3 is TGTGCCAGCAGCGAGCAATTGGGAATAGCCGGGGAGCTGTTTTTT.

This chain joins TRBV19 and TRBJ1-1; 7 bases agree with TRBD1. Germline CDR1 reads LNHDA; CDR2 reads SQIVND (reference sequence). The CDR3 covers 15 residues. V dropped 5 bases and J dropped 3; count of bases not matched to a gene: 9. This CDR3 reads CASSAYRGRHTEAFF. CDR3 DNA sequence: TGTGCCAGTAGTGCGTACAGGGGAAGGCACACTGAAGCTTTCTTT.

Concerning this clone itself: The junction departs from the called germline gene at one end, perhaps through a read error. The chain recombines TRBV19 with TRBJ1-5; 9 nucleotides line up with TRBD1. Germline V gene lookup returns CDR1 LNHDA and CDR2 SQIVND (reference sequence). The CDR3 is 15 residues long. The CDR3 bases are TGTGCCAGTAGTATCCCCACAGGGGGCAACCAGCCCCAGCATTTT. Translation: CASSIPTGGNQPQHF. The whole variable domain, filled in from reference TRBV19 and TRBJ1-5, reads DGGITQSPKYLFRKEGQNVTLSCEQNLNHDAMYWYRQDPGQGLRLIYYSQIVNDFQKGDIAEGYSVSREKKESFPLTVTSAQKNPTAFYLCASSIPTGGNQPQHFGDGTRLSIL.

V is TRBV19 and J is TRBJ1-2; D is perhaps TRBD1 (6 bases). This CDR3 has 12 residues. The germline V and J ends were trimmed by 10 bases and 7 bases, with 16 bases remaining between them. The germline V gene has CDR1 LNHDA and CDR2 SQIVND (reference sequence). Here the CDR3 DNA reads TGTGCCACCGAACAGGGTGTAAGTGGCTACACCTTC. Translating it yields CATEQGVSGYTF.

This clone has only one observation. The chain carries TRBV28 and TRBJ1-4, with 7 nucleotides matching TRBD1. J lost 7 bases, V lost 3 bases, and 2 bases had no gene match. Germline loops: CDR1 MDHEN, CDR2 SYDVKM. This CDR3 has 13 residues. CDR3 sequence: CASSFRQGEKLFF. DNA for the CDR3: TGTGCCAGCAGTTTCCGACAGGGTGAAAAACTGTTTTTT.

The chain is built from TRBV6-5 and TRBJ2-1; D gene unclear. The CDR3 extends over 12 amino acids. Germline V gene lookup returns CDR1 MNHEY and CDR2 SVGAGI. The V end lost 0 bases, the J end lost 10 bases, and 7 bases lay between the germline ends. CDR3 DNA sequence: TGTGCCAGCAGTTACTCCTCCTCGGAGCAGTTCTTC. This translates into CASSYSSSEQFF.

Concerning this clone itself: The identical CDR3 is also encoded by other nucleotide sequences in the sample. The chain has TRBV7-2 and TRBJ2-1; TRBD2 matches at 8 bases. V gave up 1 base and J gave up 8 bases; unmatched junction bases: 7. Germline CDR1 reads SGHTA; CDR2 reads FQGNSA. This CDR3 has 15 amino acids. The CDR3 loop reads CASSLVGRAGDEQFF. The CDR3 DNA sequence: TGTGCCAGCAGCTTAGTCGGGAGGGCAGGGGATGAGCAGTTCTTC. The whole variable domain, remainder taken from reference TRBV7-2 and TRBJ2-1, is GAGVSQSPSNKVTEKGKDVELRCDPISGHTALYWYRQSLGQGLEFLIYFQGNSAPDKSGLPSDRFSAERTGGSVSTLTIQRTQQEDSAVYLCASSLVGRAGDEQFFGPGTRLTVL.